The 10 T cell receptor beta chains given below trace back to one sample, sequenced in a study of CD8+ T cells in alopecia areata. Isolated RNA was reverse transcribed into cDNA used as the sequencing template. Sequencing was performed with immunoSEQ multiplex PCR; in TCRdb, only in-frame clones are kept and a portion is missing. The sample contains roughly 200,000 clones, roughly three fifths of which appear only once. Treatment in this sample: oral pan-JAK inhibitor, 5-10 mg twice daily. Material: CD4+ T cells sorted from blood, obtained at week 4, from a patient treated with tofacitinib. These receptors all stem from a human donor with alopecia areata.

This clone was recorded once. This chain links TRBV2 with TRBJ2-2; the D is unclear. V was cut by 3 bases and J by 0 bases, with 8 bases left in between. Germline V gene lookup returns CDR1 SNHLY and CDR2 FYNNEI. The CDR3 covers 15 residues. As DNA, the CDR3 is TGTGCCAGCAGTGAGTATCAGCCGAACACCGGGGAGCTGTTTTTT. Encoded protein: CASSEYQPNTGELFF.

V gene TRBV27 combines with J gene TRBJ2-2; 8 positions match TRBD2. The CDR3 has 16 residues. Trimming removed 6 bases from V and 0 bases from J; junction bases left unmatched: 6. CDR1 MNHEY and CDR2 SMNVEV come from the germline V gene (reference sequence). The CDR3 region is CASSRTGGPNTGELFF. The CDR3 DNA sequence: TGTGCCAGCAGCCGAACGGGGGGGCCGAACACCGGGGAGCTGTTTTTT.

The V call is TRBV7-2, the J call TRBJ2-6; D ambiguous. Trimming removed 1 base at V and 5 bases at J, with 3 bases between. The germline CDR1 and CDR2 sequences are SGHTA and FQGNSA. The CDR3 covers 13 residues. Written as DNA, the CDR3 is TGTGCCAGCAGCTTAGACCGGGCCAACGTCCTGACTTTC. Residues: CASSLDRANVLTF.

J is TRBJ2-2 and V is TRBV29-1; the D gene is possibly TRBD1 (6 bases). The CDR3 is made up of 14 amino acids. The V gene lost 4 bases and the J gene lost 3 bases, with 12 bases spanning the gap. Germline V lookup: CDR1 SQVTM, CDR2 ANQGSEA. The CDR3 loop is CSVVDSIYTGELFF. CDR3 bases: TGCAGCGTTGTGGACAGTATATACACCGGGGAGCTGTTTTTT.

The chain employs TRBV5-1 and TRBJ2-4; 7 bases line up with TRBD1. Germline V lookup: CDR1 SGHRS, CDR2 YFSETQ. V was pared by 0 bases and J by 5 bases, with 2 bases of the junction left unmatched. The CDR3 is made up of 14 amino acids. CDR3: CASSLAGQENIQYF. In nucleotides, the CDR3 is TGCGCCAGCAGCTTGGCAGGACAGGAAAACATTCAGTACTTC.

Only a few counts were recorded for this clone. The gene calls are TRBV10-2 and TRBJ1-3; no firm D call. The CDR3 has 12 amino acids. Per germline, CDR1 WSHSY and CDR2 SAAADI. V lost 6 bases to trimming and J lost 7 bases, with 10 bases between them. The chain's CDR3 is CASSRAGNTIYF. The CDR3 region has the DNA TGCGCCAGCAGCCGAGCGGGGAACACCATATATTTT.

In this sample, this clone turned up a few times. The J gene is TRBJ2-2, the V gene TRBV4-1; 7 bases align to TRBD1. Losses at the gene ends were 5 bases for V and 6 bases for J; bases not matched to a gene: 9. Germline loops: CDR1 MGHRA, CDR2 YSYEKL. CDR3 length equals 15 residues. CDR3 nucleotides: TGCGCCAGCAGCTTCCAGGGGGTAGAATCCGGGGAGCTGTTTTTT. Its protein is CASSFQGVESGELFF.

In this sample, this clone turned up many times. The chain has TRBV25-1 and TRBJ2-3; TRBD1 agrees at 9 bases. The CDR3 is made up of 15 amino acids. V was pared by 2 bases and J by 1 base, with 1 base of the junction left unmatched. Germline CDR1 reads MGHDK; CDR2 reads SYGVNS. The CDR3 coding sequence is TGTGCCAGCAGTGAAGGGGACAGGGGCACAGATACGCAGTATTTT. Translation: CASSEGDRGTDTQYF.

Only a few counts were recorded for this clone. Other DNA variants within this sample encode the same CDR3. The CDR3: CASSPLGYEQYF. CDR3 coding DNA: TGTGCCAGCTCACCCCTCGGCTACGAGCAGTACTTC. The chain recombines TRBV18 with TRBJ2-7; D is undetermined. Germline CDR1 is KGHSH and CDR2 is LQKENI. This CDR3 spans 12 amino acids. Trimming took 3 bases from V and 3 from J, leaving 6 bases between them.

The chain recombines TRBV6-6 with TRBJ1-1, with D maybe TRBD1 (6 bases). V was pared by 5 bases and J by 4 bases, with 17 bases between. This CDR3 spans 15 amino acids. Germline V gene lookup returns CDR1 MNHNY and CDR2 SVGAGI (reference sequence). CDR3 coding DNA: TGTGCCAGCAGTACAAACAGGGCTCTGGGCACTGAAGCTTTCTTT. Protein sequence: CASSTNRALGTEAFF.